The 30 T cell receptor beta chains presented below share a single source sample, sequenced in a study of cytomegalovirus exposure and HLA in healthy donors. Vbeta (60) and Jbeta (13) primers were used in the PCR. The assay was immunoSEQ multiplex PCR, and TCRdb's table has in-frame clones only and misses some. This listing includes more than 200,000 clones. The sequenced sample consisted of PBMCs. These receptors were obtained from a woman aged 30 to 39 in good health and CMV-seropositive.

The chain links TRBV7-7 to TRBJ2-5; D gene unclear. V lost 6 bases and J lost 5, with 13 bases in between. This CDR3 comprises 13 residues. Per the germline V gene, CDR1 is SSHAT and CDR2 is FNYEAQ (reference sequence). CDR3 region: CASSTRVRETQYF. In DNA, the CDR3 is TGTGCCAGCAGTACCCGGGTTCGGGAGACCCAGTACTTC. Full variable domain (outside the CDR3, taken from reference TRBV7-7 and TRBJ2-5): GAGVSQSPRYKVTKRGQDVTLRCDPISSHATLYWYQQALGQGPEFLTYFNYEAQPDKSGLPSDRFSAERPEGSISTLTIQRTEQRDSAMYRCASSTRVRETQYFGPGTRLLVL.

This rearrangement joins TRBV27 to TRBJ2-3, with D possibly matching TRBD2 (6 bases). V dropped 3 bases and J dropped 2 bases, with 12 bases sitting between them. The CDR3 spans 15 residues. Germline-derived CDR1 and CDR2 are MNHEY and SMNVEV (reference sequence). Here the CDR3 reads CASSFYGGFTDTQYF. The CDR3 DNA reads TGTGCCAGCAGTTTTTATGGGGGGTTCACAGATACGCAGTATTTT.

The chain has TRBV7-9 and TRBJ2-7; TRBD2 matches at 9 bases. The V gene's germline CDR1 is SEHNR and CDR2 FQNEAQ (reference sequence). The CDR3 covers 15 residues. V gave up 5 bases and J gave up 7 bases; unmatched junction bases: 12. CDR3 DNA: TGTGCCAGCAGCCTTTTCTCTGCGGGAGGGGAGGAGCAGTACTTC. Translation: CASSLFSAGGEEQYF.

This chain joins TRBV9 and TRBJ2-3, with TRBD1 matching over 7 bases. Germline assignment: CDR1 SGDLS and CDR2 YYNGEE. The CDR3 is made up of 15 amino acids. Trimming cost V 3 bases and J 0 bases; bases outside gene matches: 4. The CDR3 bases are TGTGCCAGCAGCGAAGGACAGGTTAGCACAGATACGCAGTATTTT. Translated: CASSEGQVSTDTQYF.

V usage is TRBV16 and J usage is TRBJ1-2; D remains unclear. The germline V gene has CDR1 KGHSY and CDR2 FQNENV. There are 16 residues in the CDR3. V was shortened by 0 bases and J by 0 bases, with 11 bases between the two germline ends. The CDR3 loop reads CASSQSGRASNYGYTF. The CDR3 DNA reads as TGTGCCAGCAGCCAATCGGGCAGAGCCTCTAACTATGGCTACACCTTC. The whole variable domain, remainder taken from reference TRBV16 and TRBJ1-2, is GEEVAQTPKHLVRGEGQKAKLYCAPIKGHSYVFWYQQVLKNEFKFLISFQNENVFDETGMPKERFSAKCLPNSPCSLEIQATKLEDSAVYFCASSQSGRASNYGYTFGSGTRLTVV.

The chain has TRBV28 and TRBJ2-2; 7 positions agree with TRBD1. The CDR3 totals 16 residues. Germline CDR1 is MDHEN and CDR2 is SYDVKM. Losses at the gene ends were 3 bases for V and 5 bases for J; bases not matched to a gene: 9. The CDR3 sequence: CASSFPPGQRTGELFF. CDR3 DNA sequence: TGTGCCAGCAGTTTCCCGCCGGGACAGAGGACCGGGGAGCTGTTTTTT.

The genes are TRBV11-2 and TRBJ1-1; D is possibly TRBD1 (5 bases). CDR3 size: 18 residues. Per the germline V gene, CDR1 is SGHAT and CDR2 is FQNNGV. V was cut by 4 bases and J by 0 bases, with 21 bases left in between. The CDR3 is CASSSRSIRVYMNTEAFF. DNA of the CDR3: TGTGCCAGCAGCTCCCGGTCCATCAGGGTTTACATGAACACTGAAGCTTTCTTT.

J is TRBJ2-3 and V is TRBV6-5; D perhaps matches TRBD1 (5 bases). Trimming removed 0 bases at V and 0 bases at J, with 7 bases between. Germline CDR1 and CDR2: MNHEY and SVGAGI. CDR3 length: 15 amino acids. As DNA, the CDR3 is TGTGCCAGCAGTTACTCAGGGGTTAGCACAGATACGCAGTATTTT. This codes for CASSYSGVSTDTQYF.

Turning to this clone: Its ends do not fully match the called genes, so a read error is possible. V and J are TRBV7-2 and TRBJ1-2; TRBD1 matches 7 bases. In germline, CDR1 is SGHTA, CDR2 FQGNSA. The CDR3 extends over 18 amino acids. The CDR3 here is CAGSPGGGRQGPSHGYTF. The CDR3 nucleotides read TGTGCCGGCAGCCCGGGTGGGGGGAGACAGGGACCTTCCCATGGCTACACCTTC.

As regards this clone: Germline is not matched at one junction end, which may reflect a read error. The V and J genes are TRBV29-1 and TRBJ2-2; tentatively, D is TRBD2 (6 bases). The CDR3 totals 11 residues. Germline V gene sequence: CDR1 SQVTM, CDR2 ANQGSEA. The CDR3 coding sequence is TGCAGTGTAGGGCGTACCGGGGGGCTGTTTTTT. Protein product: CSVGRTGGLFF.

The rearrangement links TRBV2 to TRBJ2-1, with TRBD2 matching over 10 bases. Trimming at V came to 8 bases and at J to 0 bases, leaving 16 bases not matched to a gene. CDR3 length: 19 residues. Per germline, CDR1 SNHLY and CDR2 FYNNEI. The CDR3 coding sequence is TGTGCCAGCGGGGGGCGGGCTAGCGGGGGCCTTAGCTCCTACAATGAGCAGTTCTTC. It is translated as CASGGRASGGLSSYNEQFF.

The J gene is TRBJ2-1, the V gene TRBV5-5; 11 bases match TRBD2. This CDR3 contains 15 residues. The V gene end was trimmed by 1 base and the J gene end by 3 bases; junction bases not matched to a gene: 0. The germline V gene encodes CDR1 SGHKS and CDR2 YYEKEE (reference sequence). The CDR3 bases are TGTGCCAGCAGCTTGACTAGCGGGGGCTACAATGAGCAGTTCTTC. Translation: CASSLTSGGYNEQFF.

DNA of the CDR3: TGTGCCAGCAGCTTGGGACTAGCGGATCGAACCGGGGAGCTGTTTTTT. Amino acid sequence: CASSLGLADRTGELFF. The genes are TRBV5-5 and TRBJ2-2, with 9 bases matching TRBD2. This CDR3 has 16 residues. Germline V lookup: CDR1 SGHKS, CDR2 YYEKEE (reference sequence). J gave up 5 bases and V 0 bases, and 5 bases lay outside the gene matches.

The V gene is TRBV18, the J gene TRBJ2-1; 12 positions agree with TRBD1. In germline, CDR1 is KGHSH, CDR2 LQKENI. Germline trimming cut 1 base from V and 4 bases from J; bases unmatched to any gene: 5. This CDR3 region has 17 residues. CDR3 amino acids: CASSPRRGQGAYNEQFF. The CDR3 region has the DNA TGTGCCAGCTCACCACGTAGGGGACAGGGGGCTTACAATGAGCAGTTCTTC.

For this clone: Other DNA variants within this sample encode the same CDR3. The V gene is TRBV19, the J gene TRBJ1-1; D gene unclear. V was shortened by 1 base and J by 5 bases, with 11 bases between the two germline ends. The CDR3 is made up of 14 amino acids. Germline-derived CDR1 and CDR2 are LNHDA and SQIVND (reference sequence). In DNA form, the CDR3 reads TGTGCCAGTAGTATAGGAGGCGGTGGGACTGAAGCTTTCTTT. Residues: CASSIGGGGTEAFF.

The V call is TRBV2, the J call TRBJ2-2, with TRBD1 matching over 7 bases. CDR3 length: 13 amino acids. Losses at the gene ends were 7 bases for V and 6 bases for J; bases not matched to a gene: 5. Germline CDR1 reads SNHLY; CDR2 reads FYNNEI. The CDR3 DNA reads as TGTGCCAGCAATCCACAGGGGCCCGGGGAGCTGTTTTTT. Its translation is CASNPQGPGELFF.

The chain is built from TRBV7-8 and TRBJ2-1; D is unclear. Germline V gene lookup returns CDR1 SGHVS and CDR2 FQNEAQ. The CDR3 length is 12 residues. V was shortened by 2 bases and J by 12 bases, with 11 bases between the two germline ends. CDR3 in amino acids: CASSLLPSGQFF. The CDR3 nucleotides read TGTGCCAGCAGCTTATTACCATCAGGGCAGTTCTTC. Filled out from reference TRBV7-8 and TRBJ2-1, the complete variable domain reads GAGVSQSPRYKVAKRGQDVALRCDPISGHVSLFWYQQALGQGPEFLTYFQNEAQLDKSGLPSDRFFAERPEGSVSTLKIQRTQQEDSAVYLCASSLLPSGQFFGPGTRLTVL.

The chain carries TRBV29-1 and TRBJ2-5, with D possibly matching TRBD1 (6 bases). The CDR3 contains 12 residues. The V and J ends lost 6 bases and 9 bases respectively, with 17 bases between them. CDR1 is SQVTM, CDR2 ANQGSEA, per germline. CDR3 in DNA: TGCAGCGTCTCCGGACAGTATGCGCCCCAGTACTTC. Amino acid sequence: CSVSGQYAPQYF.

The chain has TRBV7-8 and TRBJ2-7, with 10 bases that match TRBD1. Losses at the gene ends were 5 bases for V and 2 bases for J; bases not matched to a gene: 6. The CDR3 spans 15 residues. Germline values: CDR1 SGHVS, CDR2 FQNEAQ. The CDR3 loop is CASSPTDRGPYEQYF. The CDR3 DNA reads TGTGCCAGCAGCCCTACCGACAGGGGGCCCTACGAGCAGTACTTC.

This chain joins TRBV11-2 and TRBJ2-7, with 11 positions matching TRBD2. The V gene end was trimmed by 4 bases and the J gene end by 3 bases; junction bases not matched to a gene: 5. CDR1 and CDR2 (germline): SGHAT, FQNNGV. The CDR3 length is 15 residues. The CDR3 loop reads CASSYAGTSGYEQYF. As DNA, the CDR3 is TGTGCCAGCAGCTACGCCGGGACTAGCGGCTACGAGCAGTACTTC.

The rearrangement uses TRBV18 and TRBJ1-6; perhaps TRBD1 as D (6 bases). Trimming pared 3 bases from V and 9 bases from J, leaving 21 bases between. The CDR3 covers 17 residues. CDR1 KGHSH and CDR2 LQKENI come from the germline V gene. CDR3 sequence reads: CASSPRDMRQGGSPLHF. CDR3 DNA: TGTGCCAGCTCACCTCGGGACATGCGACAAGGAGGTTCACCCCTCCACTTT.

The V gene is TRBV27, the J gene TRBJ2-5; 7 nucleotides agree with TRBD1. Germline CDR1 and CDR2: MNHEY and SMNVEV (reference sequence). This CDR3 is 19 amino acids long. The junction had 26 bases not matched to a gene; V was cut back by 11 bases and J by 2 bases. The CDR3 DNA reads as TGTGCCCGGCCGTTTCGGACTTTCCGACAGGGCGGCCCACAAGAGACCCAGTACTTC. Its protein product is CARPFRTFRQGGPQETQYF.

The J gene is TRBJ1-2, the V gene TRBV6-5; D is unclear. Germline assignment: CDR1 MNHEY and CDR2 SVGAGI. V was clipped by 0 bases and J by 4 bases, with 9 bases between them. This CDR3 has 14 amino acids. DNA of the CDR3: TGTGCCAGCAGTTACTCTGCGGGGATCTATGGCTACACCTTC. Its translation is CASSYSAGIYGYTF.

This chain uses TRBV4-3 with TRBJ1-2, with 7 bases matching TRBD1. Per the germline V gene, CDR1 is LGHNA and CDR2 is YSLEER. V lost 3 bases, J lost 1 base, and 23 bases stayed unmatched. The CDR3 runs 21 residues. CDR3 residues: CASSQDRAGGNSLTINYGYTF. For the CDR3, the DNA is TGCGCCAGCAGCCAGGATAGGGCAGGGGGAAATTCGTTAACTATTAACTATGGCTACACCTTC.

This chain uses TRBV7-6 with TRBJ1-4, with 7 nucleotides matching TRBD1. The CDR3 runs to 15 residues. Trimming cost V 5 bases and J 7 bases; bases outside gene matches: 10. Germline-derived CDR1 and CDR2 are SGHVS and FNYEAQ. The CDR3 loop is CASSRNSGTVEKLFF. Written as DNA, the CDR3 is TGTGCCAGCAGCAGGAACTCCGGGACAGTTGAAAAACTGTTTTTT.

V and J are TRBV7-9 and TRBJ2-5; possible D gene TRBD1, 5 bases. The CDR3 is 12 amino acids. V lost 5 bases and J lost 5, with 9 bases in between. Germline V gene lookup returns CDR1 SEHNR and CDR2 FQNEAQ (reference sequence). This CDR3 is CASSTNRETQYF. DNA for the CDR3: TGTGCCAGCAGCACAAACAGGGAGACCCAGTACTTC.

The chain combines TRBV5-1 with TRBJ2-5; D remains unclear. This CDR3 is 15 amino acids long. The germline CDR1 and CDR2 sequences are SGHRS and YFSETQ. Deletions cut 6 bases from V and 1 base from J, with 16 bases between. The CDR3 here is CASTQMVAGQETQYF. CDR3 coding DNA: TGCGCCAGCACCCAGATGGTCGCAGGCCAAGAGACCCAGTACTTC.

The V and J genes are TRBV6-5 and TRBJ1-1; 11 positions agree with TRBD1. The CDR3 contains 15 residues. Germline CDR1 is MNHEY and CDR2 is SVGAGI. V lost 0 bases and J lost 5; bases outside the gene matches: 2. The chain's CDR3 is CASSYSGQGATEAFF. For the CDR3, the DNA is TGTGCCAGCAGTTACTCTGGACAGGGGGCTACTGAAGCTTTCTTT.

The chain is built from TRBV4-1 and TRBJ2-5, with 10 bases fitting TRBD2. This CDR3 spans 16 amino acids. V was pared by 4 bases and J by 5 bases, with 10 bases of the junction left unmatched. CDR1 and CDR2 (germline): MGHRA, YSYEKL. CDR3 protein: CASSRPSGGATETQYF. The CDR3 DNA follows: TGCGCCAGCAGCCGACCGAGCGGGGGGGCCACGGAGACCCAGTACTTC.

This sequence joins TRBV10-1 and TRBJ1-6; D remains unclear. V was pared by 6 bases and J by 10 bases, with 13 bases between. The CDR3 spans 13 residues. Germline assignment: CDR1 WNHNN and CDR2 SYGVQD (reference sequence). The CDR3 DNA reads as TGCGCCAGCAGCCTGTCTCCGGGATCACCCCTCCACTTT. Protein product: CASSLSPGSPLHF.